Given below is one T cell receptor (beta chain) in context. What this receptor recognizes is not known. Per-base quality was not reported, and no clone a single base away is much larger than it. The data belong to a study of B cell selection in AIRE deficiency (dated by TCRdb to 2018 to 2020). Describing the broader study: A comparison of TCRbeta repertoires of sorted blood CD4+ conventional T cells and regulatory T cells was made between AIRE-deficient patients and healthy controls. The TCR-sequenced cohort comprised roughly five AIRE-deficient APECED patients and roughly five healthy control donors.

Conventional CD4 T cells were sorted as cells that were CD4+CD127+. The control samples were obtained from healthy donors who were not related to the patients. Sorting of Tconv and Treg cells intended for TCRbeta sequencing was performed on a FACSAria flow cytometer. Sorted cells were collected in 5-ml round-bottom polystyrene tubes, and dry cell pellets were stored frozen at -80 degrees C prior to sequencing. Overall results and qualifications from the work: CDR3s were shorter in shared Treg sequences, reflecting a bias toward rearrangements that have few non-templated nucleotide insertions. Only TCRbeta chains were sequenced; roughly a third of shared healthy-donor Treg sequences also occurred in healthy Tconv, possibly because of differing TCRalpha chains. Among around 3,800 shared Treg TCRbeta sequences, around 32% were shared exclusively among healthy donors and approximately 10% exclusively among patients, which suggests that Treg selection is less efficient in the absence of AIRE. In terms of TCRBV gene usage, CDR3 length and TCR diversity, Tconv and Treg cells from AIRE-deficient patients looked similar to Tconv and Treg cells from healthy donors. Around 30% of Treg TCRbeta sequences shared among healthy donors appeared in patient Tconv cells, suggesting diversion of Treg-biased clones into the Tconv compartment.

The immunoSEQ platform was used to sequence the TCRbeta chains. In the paper's pipeline: When conventional T cell repertoires were pooled, 85,000 to 120,000 distinct in-frame TCRbeta sequences were obtained from patients and some 130,000 from healthy donors. Treg TCRbeta sequences shared by two or more individuals were defined as public, and these public Treg TCRbeta sequences were subsequently searched for in Tconv repertoires. To test for differences between groups, Mann-Whitney U tests with Bonferroni-Dunn correction were run in GraphPad Prism 7.03. TCRdb's version of the immuneACCESS table is confined to in-frame rearrangements and falls short of the full clone set. An unresolved V gene accounts for under half of the shortfall where checked; the remainder is of unknown origin. V and J calls plus clone size are reproduced from that table; the DNA served to infer D and trimming. The sample table holds about 25,000 clones, of which around 96% were seen once. The ten largest clones represent less than 0.2% of the sample.

Relative to germline, V is 3 bases shorter and J is 1 base shorter, with 9 bases between their ends. CDR1 is given as KGHSH and CDR2 as LQKENI, both from the germline V gene. Its CDR3 holds 15 amino acids, cysteine through phenylalanine. This entry keeps only the CDR3 DNA: 45 bases, framed from base 1. The rearrangement joined TRBV18 to TRBJ2-2; TRBD2 is perhaps the D gene, given 6 matching bases. This TCR was recovered from a human donor in good health. Input material: CD4+CD127+ conventional T cells sorted from PBMCs. The bases read TGTGCCAGCTCACCCGGGGGTCGGAACACCGGGGAGCTGTTTTTT. Translated, this is CASSPGGRNTGELFF. The full variable domain, with segments outside the CDR3 supplied by the reference TRBV18 and TRBJ2-2 proteins, appears as NAGVMQNPRHLVRRRGQEARLRCSPMKGHSHVYWYRQLPEEGLKFMVYLQKENIIDESGMPKERFSAEFPKEGPSILRIQQVVRGDSAAYFCASSPGGRNTGELFFGEGSRLTVL.